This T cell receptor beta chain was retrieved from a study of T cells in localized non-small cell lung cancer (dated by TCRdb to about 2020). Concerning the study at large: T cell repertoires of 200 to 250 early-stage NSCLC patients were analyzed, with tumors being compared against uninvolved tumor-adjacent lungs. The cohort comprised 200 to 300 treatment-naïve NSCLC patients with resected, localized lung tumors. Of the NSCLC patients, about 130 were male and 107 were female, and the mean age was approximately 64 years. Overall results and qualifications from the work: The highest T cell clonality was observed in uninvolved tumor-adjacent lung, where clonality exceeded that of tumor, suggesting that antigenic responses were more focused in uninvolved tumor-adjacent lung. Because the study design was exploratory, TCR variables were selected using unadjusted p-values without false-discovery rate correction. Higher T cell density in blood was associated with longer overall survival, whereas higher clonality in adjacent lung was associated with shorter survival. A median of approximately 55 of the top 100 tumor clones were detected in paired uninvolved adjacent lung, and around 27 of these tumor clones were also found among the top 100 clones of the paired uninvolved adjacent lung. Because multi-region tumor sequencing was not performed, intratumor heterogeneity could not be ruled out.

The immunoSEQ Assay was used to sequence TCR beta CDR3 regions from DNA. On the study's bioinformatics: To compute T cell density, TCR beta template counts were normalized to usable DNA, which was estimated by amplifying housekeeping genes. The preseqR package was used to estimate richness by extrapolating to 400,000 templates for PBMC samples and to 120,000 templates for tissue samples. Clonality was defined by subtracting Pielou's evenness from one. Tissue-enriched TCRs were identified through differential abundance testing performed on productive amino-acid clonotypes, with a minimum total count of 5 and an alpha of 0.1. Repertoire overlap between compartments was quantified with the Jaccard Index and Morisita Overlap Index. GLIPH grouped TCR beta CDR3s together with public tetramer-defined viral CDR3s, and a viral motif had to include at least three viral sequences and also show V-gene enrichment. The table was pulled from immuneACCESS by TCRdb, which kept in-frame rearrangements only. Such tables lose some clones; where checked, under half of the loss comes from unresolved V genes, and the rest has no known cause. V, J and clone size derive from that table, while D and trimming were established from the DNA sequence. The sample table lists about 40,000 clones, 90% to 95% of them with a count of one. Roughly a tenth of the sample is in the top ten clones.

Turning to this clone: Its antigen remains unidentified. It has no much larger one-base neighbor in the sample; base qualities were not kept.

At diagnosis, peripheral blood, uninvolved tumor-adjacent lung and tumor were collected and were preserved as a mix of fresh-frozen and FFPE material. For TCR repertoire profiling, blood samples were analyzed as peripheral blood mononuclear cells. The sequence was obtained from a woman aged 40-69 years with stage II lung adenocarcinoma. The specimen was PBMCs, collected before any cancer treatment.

The encoded CDR3 is CASGMEGLANQPQHF. The nucleotide sequence is given as TGTGCCAGCGGGATGGAGGGGCTGGCCAATCAGCCCCAGCATTTT. The chain is made from TRBV6-1 and TRBJ1-5; the D gene is perhaps TRBD1, on 5 matching bases. The CDR3 goes from the cysteine to the phenylalanine over 15 residues. Just the 45-base CDR3 DNA is kept, in frame starting at base 1. Sequences MNHNS (CDR1) and SASEGT (CDR2) are obtained from the germline V gene. V sheds 8 bases and J sheds 3 bases, leaving 17 bases between their ends.